The clone carrying this TCR beta chain came up a few times. Its antigen is not known. The data were taken from a study of metastatic and nonmetastatic thyroid tumors. Study-level information: Patients with malignant and benign thyroid disease provided blood and tumor or nodule tissue, whose repertoires were compared.

The CDR3 extends over 16 amino acids. CDR1 MGHRA and CDR2 YSYEKL come from the germline V gene. Trimming removed 2 bases from V and 5 bases from J; junction bases left unmatched: 10. As handled by the study authors: The study's classifier, a distant-metastasis tool for papillary thyroid cancer, was built using CDR3 differences across clinicopathological groups. MiXCR re-clonotyped the PCR reads for TCRdb. These V and J calls derive from TCRdb rather than the authors' analysis. The repertoire includes roughly 39,000 clones, about 45% of them detected once, and roughly a quarter sits in the top ten. Prior to thyroid surgery, none of the patients had received any treatment. The study, taken as a whole, reports: In both blood and tumor samples, TCR beta diversity was reported significantly higher for malignant than benign nodules.

The sample was tumor tissue. The chain joins TRBV4-1 to TRBJ2-7; 9 bases are shared with TRBD1. This clonotype originated in a male donor with papillary thyroid cancer or a benign thyroid nodule (not recorded which). Some clones in this sample may be carry-over from other donors' samples. The CDR3 nucleotides are TGCGCCAGCAGCCAACCCGGGACAGGGTCGTTAAACGAGCAGTACTTC. It encodes CASSQPGTGSLNEQYF.